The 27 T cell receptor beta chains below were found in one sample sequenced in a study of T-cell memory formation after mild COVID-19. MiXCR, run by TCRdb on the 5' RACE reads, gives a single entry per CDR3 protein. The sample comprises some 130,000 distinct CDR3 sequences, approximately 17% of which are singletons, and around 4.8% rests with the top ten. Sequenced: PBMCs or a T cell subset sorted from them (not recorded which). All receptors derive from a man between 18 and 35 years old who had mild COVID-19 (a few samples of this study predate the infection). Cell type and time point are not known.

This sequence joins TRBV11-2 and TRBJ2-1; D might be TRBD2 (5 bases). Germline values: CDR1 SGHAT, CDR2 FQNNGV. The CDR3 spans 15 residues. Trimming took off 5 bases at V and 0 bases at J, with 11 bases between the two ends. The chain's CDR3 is CASSRPRASYNEQFF. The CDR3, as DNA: TGTGCCAGCAGCCGACCGAGGGCCTCCTACAATGAGCAGTTCTTC.

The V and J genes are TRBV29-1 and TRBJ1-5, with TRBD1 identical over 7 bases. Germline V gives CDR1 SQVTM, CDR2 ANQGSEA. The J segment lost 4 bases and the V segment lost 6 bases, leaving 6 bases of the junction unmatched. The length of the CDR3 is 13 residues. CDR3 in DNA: TGCAGCGTCGCTGGGACAGCTAATCAGCCCCAGCATTTT. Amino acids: CSVAGTANQPQHF. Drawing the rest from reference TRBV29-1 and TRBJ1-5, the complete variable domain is SAVISQKPSRDICQRGTSLTIQCQVDSQVTMMFWYRQQPGQSLTLIATANQGSEATYESGFVIDKFPISRPNLTFSTLTVSNMSPEDSSIYLCSVAGTANQPQHFGDGTRLSIL.

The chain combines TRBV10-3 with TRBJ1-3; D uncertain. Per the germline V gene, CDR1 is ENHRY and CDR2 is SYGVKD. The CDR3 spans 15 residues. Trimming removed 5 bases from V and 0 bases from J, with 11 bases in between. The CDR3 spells CAISPAGYSGNTIYF. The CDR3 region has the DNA TGTGCCATCAGTCCCGCGGGCTACTCTGGAAACACCATATATTTT.

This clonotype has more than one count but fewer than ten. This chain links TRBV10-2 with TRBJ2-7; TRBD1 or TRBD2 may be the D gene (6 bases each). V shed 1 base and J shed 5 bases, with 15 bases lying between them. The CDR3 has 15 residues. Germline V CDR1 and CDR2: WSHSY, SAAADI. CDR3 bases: TGCGCCAGCAGTGAGTGGAGGGGGGTTGAGGACGAGCAGTACTTC. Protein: CASSEWRGVEDEQYF.

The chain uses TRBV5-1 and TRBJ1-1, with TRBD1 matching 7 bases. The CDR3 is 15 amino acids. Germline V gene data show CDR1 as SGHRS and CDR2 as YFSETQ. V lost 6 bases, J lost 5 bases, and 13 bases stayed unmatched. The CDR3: CASTPRQGGGTEAFF. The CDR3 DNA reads TGCGCCAGCACCCCCCGTCAGGGGGGAGGGACTGAAGCTTTCTTT.

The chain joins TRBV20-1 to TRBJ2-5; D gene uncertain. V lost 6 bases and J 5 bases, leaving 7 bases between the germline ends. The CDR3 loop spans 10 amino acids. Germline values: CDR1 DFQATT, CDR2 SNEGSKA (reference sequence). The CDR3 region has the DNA TGCAGTGCCCTCTGGGAGACCCAGTACTTC. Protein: CSALWETQYF.

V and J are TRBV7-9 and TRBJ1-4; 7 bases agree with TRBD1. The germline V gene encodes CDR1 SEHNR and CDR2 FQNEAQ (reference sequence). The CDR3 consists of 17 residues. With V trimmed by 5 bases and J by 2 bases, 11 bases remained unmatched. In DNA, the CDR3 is TGTGCCAGCAGCGAACGACAGGGTGCCGACACTAATGAAAAACTGTTTTTT. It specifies CASSERQGADTNEKLFF.

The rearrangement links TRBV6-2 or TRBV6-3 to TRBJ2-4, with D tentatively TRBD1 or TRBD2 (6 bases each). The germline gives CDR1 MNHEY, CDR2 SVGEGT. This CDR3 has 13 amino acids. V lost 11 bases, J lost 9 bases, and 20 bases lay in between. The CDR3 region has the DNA TGTGCCGCCCAGGAGGGGGGAAATGGCATTCAGTACTTC. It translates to CAAQEGGNGIQYF.

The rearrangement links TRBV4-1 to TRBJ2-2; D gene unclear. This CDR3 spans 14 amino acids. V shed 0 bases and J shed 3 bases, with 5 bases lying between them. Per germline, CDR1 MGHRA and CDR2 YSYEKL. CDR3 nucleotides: TGCGCCAGCAGCCAAGAAGGAGACACCGGGGAGCTGTTTTTT. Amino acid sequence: CASSQEGDTGELFF.

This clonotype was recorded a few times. In DNA, the CDR3 is TGTGCCAGCAGTGAAACCAGGGCCTACGAGCAGTACGTC. Protein product: CASSETRAYEQYV. The V gene is TRBV6-1, the J gene TRBJ2-7; tentatively, D is TRBD1 (5 bases). Germline CDR1 MNHNS, CDR2 SASEGT. This CDR3 is 13 amino acids long. Trimming removed 2 bases at V and 2 bases at J, with 7 bases between.

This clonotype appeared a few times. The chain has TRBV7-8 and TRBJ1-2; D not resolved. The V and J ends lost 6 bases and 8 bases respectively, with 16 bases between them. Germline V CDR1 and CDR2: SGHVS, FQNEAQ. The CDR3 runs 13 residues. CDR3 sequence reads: CASSPRMVGGYTF. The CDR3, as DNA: TGTGCCAGCAGTCCCCGAATGGTGGGAGGCTACACCTTC. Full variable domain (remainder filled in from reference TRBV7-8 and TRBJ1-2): GAGVSQSPRYKVAKRGQDVALRCDPISGHVSLFWYQQALGQGPEFLTYFQNEAQLDKSGLPSDRFFAERPEGSVSTLKIQRTQQEDSAVYLCASSPRMVGGYTFGSGTRLTVV.

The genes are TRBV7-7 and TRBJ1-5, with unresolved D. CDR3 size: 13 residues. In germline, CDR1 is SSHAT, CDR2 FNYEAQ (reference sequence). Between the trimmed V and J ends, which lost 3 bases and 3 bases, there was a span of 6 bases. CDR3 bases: TGTGCCAGCAGCTTGAACTTCAATCAGCCCCAGCATTTT. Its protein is CASSLNFNQPQHF.

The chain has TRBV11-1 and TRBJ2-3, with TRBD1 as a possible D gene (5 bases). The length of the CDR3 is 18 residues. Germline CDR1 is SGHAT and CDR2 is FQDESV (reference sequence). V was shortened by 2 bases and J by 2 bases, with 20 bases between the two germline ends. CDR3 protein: CASSLLVGQGIITDTQYF. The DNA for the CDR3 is TGTGCCAGCAGCTTACTCGTGGGCCAGGGCATCATCACAGATACGCAGTATTTT.

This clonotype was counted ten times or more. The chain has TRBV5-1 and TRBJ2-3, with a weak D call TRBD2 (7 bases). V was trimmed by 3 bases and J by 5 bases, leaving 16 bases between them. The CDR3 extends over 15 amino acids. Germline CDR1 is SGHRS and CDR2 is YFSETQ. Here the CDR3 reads CASSWNPGGEDTQYF. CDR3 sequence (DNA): TGCGCCAGCAGCTGGAACCCGGGGGGCGAAGATACGCAGTATTTT.

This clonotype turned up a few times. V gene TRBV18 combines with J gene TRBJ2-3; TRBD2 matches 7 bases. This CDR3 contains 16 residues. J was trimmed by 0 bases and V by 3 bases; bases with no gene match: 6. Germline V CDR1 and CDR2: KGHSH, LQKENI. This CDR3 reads CASSPGAGRSTDTQYF. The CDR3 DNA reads TGTGCCAGCTCACCTGGAGCGGGGAGGAGCACAGATACGCAGTATTTT.

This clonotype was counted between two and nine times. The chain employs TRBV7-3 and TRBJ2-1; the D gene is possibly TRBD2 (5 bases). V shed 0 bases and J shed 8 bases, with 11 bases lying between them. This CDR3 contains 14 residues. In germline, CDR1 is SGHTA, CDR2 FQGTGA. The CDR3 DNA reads TGTGCCAGCAGCTTAACCCGTTGGGGAGATGAGCAGTTCTTC. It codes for CASSLTRWGDEQFF.

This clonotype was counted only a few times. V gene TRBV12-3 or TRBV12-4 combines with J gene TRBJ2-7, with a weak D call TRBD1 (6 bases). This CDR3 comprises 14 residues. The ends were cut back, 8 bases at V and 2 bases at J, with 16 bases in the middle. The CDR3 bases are TGTGCCAGCTCCCAACAACAGGGAGCCTACGAGCAGTACTTC. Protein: CASSQQQGAYEQYF.

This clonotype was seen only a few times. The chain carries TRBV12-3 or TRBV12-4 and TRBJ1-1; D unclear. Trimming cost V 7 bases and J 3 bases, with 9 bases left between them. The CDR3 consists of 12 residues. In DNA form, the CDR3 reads TGTGCCAGCAACCTTGGAGACACTGAAGCTTTCTTT. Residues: CASNLGDTEAFF.

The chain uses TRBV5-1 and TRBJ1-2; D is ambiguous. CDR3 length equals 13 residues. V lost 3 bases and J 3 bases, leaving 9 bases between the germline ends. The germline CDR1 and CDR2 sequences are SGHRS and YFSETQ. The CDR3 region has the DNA TGCGCCAGCAGCTCGAAGGTTGACTATGGCTACACCTTC. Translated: CASSSKVDYGYTF. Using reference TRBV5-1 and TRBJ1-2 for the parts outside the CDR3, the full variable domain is KAGVTQTPRYLIKTRGQQVTLSCSPISGHRSVSWYQQTPGQGLQFLFEYFSETQRNKGNFPGRFSGRQFSNSRSEMNVSTLELGDSALYLCASSSKVDYGYTFGSGTRLTVV.

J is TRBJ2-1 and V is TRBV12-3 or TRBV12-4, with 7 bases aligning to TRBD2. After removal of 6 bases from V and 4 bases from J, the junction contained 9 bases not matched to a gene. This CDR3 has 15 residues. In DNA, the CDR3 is TGTGCCAGCAGATCGACTGGCGGGGGATACAATGAGCAGTTCTTC. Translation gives CASRSTGGGYNEQFF.

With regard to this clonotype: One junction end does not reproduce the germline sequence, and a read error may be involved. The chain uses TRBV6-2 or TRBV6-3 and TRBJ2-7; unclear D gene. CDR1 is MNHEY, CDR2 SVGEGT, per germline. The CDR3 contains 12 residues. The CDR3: CASSYSTATPHF. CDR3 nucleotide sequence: TGTGCCAGCAGTTACTCGACGGCTACCCCCCACTTC.

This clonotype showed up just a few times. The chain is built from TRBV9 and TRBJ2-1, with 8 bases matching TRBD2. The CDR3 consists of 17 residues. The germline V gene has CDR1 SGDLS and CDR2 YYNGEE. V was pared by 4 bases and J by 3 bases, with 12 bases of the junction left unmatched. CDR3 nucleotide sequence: TGTGCCAGCAGCCCCCGGGTGCGGGGGGCCTTCTACAATGAGCAGTTCTTC. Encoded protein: CASSPRVRGAFYNEQFF.

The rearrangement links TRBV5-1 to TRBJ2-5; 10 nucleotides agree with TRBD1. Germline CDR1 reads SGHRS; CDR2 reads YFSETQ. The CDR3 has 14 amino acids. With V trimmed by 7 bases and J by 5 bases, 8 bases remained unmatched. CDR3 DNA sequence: TGCGCCAGCGGGACGACAGGGGGCGGCGAGACCCAGTACTTC. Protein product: CASGTTGGGETQYF.

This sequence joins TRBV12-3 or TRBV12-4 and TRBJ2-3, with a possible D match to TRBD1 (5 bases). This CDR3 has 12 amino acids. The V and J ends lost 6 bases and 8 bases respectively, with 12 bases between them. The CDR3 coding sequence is TGTGCCAGCAGGGCAGGGCACGGTACGCAGTATTTT. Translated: CASRAGHGTQYF.

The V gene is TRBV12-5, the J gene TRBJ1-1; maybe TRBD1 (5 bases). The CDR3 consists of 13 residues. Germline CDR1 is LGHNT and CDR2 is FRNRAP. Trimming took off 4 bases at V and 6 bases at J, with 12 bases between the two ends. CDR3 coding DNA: TGTGCTAGTGGTTGGGGGACCGCTTCTGAAGCTTTCTTT. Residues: CASGWGTASEAFF. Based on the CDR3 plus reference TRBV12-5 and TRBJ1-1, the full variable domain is DARVTQTPRHKVTEMGQEVTMRCQPILGHNTVFWYRQTMMQGLELLAYFRNRAPLDDSGMPKDRFSAEMPDATLATLKIQPSEPRDSAVYFCASGWGTASEAFFGQGTRLTVV.

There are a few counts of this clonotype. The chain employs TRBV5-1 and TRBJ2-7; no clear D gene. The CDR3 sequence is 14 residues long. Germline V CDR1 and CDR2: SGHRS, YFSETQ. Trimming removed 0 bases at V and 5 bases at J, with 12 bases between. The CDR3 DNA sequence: TGCGCCAGCAGCTTGGGACCGGCTTCCGACGAGCAGTACTTC. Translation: CASSLGPASDEQYF.

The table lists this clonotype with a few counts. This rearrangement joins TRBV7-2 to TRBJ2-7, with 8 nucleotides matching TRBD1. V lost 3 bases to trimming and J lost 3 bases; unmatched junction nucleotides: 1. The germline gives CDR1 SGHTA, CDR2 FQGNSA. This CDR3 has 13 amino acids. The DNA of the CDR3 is TGTGCCAGCAGCTTCAGGGGGCTCTACGAGCAGTACTTC. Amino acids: CASSFRGLYEQYF. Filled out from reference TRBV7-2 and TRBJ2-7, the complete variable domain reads GAGVSQSPSNKVTEKGKDVELRCDPISGHTALYWYRQSLGQGLEFLIYFQGNSAPDKSGLPSDRFSAERTGGSVSTLTIQRTQQEDSAVYLCASSFRGLYEQYFGPGTRLTVT.